The present T cell receptor beta chain was sequenced within a study of T cell responses to AZD1222 COVID-19 vaccine. Regarding the study as a whole: The repertoires were collected only after the peak T cell response. Mapped onto spike, vaccine-associated CD4 TCRs spanned it and were dominant at 160-218 and 743-854. The sample set comprised mostly white British donors with more females, and clonal diversity was possibly underestimated.

Looked up from germline, CDR1 is SGHNT and CDR2 is YENEEA. The CDR3 totals 14 residues. V was trimmed by 5 bases and J by 2 bases, leaving 11 bases between them. Of note for this clone: The antigen remains undetermined.

The assay was immunoSEQ multiplex PCR, and TCRdb's table has in-frame clones only and misses some. This table holds roughly 140,000 clones, around 90% found once. Material: peripheral blood, obtained on day 0 of MenACWY control vaccination. This sequence was found in an adult in good health. The chain uses TRBV11-3 and TRBJ2-3; D remains ambiguous. The CDR3 sequence: CASSPDGYTDTQYF. CDR3 nucleotide sequence: TGTGCCAGCAGCCCAGACGGCTACACAGATACGCAGTATTTT.